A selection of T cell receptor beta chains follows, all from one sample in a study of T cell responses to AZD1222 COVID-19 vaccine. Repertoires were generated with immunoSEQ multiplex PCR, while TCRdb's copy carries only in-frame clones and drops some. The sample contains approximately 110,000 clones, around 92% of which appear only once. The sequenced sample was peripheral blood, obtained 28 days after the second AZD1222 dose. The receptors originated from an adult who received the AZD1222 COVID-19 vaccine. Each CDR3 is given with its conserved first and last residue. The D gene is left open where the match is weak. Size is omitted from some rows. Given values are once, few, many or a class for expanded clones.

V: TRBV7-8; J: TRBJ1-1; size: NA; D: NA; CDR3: CASSYREGKNTEAFF; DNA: TGTGCCAGCAGCTACAGGGAAGGAAAGAACACTGAAGCTTTCTTT
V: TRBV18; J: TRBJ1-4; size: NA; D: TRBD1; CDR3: CASSPGQNEKLFF; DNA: TGTGCCAGCTCACCGGGACAGAATGAAAAACTGTTTTTT
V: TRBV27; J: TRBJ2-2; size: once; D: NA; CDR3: CASSLSSGSNTGELFF; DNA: TGTGCCAGCAGTTTATCATCGGGGTCCAACACCGGGGAGCTGTTTTTT
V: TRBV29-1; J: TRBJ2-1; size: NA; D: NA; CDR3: CSAGKGQTYNEQFF; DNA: TGCAGCGCGGGGAAGGGGCAAACCTACAATGAGCAGTTCTTC
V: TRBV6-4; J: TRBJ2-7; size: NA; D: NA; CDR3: CARPQATYEQYF; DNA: TGTGCCAGGCCTCAGGCGACCTACGAGCAGTACTTC
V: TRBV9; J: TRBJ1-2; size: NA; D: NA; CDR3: CASKALANYGYTF; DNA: TGTGCCAGCAAGGCGTTAGCTAACTATGGCTACACCTTC
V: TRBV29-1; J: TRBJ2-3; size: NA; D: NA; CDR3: CSVEGRGGGTDTQYF; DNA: TGCAGCGTTGAAGGCCGGGGCGGGGGCACAGATACGCAGTATTTT
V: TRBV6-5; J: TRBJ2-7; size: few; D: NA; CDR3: CASRRLEGGQYF; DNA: TGTGCCAGCAGACGGTTAGAGGGCGGGCAGTACTTC
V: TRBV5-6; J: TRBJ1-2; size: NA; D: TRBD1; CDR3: CASSGLKTGRDGYTF; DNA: TGTGCCAGCAGCGGGTTGAAGACAGGGAGGGATGGCTACACCTTC
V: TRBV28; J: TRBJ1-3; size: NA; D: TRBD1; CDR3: CASSSTGYGNTIYF; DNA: TGTGCCAGCAGTTCGACAGGGTACGGAAACACCATATATTTT
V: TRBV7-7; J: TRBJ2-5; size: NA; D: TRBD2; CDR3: CASSPGTTRETQYF; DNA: TGTGCTAGCAGCCCCGGGACTACCCGAGAGACCCAGTACTTC
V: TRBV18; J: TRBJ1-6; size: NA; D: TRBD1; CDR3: CASSPDAGGNSPLHF; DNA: TGTGCCAGCTCACCAGACGCAGGGGGTAATTCACCCCTCCACTTT
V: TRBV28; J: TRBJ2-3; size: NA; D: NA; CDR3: CASNPWASADTQYF; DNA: TGTGCCAGCAATCCTTGGGCTTCGGCAGATACGCAGTATTTT
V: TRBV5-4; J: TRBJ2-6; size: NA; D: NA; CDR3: CASSSIGSGANVLTF; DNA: TGTGCCAGCAGCTCAATCGGCTCTGGGGCCAACGTCCTGACTTTC
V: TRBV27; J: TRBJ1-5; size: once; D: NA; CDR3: CASSPGRTGNQPQHF; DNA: TGTGCCAGCAGTCCAGGGAGGACGGGCAATCAGCCCCAGCATTTT
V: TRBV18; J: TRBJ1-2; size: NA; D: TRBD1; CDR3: CASSYMASGGDGYTF; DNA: TGTGCCAGCTCTTACATGGCCTCAGGGGGCGATGGCTACACCTTC
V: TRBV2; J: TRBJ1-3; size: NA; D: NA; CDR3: CASKGPGTIYF; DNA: TGTGCCAGCAAGGGACCTGGAACCATATATTTT
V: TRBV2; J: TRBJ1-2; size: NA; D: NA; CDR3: CASSEDGLIGGYTF; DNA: TGTGCCAGCAGTGAAGATGGTTTAATAGGTGGCTACACCTTC
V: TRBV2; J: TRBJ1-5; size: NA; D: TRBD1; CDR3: CASSGSTGEPQHF; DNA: TGTGCCAGCAGTGGCTCTACAGGGGAGCCCCAGCATTTT
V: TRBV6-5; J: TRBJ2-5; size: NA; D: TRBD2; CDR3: CASSLAGAGETQYF; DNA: TGTGCCAGCAGTTTAGCGGGAGCGGGAGAGACCCAGTACTTC
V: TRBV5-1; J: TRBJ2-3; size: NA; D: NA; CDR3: CASSTGGASTDTQYF; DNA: TGCGCCAGCAGCACCGGCGGGGCTAGCACAGATACGCAGTATTTT
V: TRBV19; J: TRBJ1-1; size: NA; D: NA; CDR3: CASSIVGTGTEAFF; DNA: TGTGCCAGTAGTATAGTGGGCACGGGCACTGAAGCTTTCTTT
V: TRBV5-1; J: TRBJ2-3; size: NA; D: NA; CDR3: CASSLAGVQYF; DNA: TGCGCCAGCAGCTTGGCCGGGGTGCAGTATTTT
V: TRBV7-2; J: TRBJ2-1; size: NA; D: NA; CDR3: CASSLGQRYNEQFF; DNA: TGTGCCAGCAGCTTAGGGCAGAGATACAATGAGCAGTTCTTC
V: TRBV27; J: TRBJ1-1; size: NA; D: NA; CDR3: CASSLLGENTEAFF; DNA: TGTGCCAGCAGTTTGCTAGGCGAGAACACTGAAGCTTTCTTT
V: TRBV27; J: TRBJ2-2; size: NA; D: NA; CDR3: CASSYLTSTGELFF; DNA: TGTGCCAGCAGTTACCTGACTAGCACCGGGGAGCTGTTTTTT
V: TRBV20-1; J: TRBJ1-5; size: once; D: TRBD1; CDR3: CSASVAGGILGSNQPQHF; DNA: TGCAGTGCTAGTGTCGCAGGGGGAATATTAGGAAGCAATCAGCCCCAGCATTTT
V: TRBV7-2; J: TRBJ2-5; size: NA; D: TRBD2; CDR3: CASSLSTSGGQETQYF; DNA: TGTGCCAGCAGCTTATCGACTAGCGGGGGTCAAGAGACCCAGTACTTC
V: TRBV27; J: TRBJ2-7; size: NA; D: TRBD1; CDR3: CASSSPGQGAYEQYF; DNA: TGTGCCAGCAGTTCCCCGGGACAGGGGGCCTACGAGCAGTACTTC
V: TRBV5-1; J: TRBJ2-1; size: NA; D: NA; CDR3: CASNNGGEQFF; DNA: TGCGCCAGCAATAACGGTGGGGAGCAGTTCTTC
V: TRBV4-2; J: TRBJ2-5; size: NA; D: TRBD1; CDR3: CASSQADREETQYF; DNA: TGTGCCAGCAGCCAAGCGGACAGGGAAGAGACCCAGTACTTC
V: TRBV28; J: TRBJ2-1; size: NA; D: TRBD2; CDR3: CASSLAGVPNEQFF; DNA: TGTGCCAGCAGTTTAGCGGGAGTACCCAATGAGCAGTTCTTC
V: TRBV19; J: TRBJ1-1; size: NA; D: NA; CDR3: CASSIATNTEAFF; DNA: TGTGCCAGTAGTATAGCGACAAACACTGAAGCTTTCTTT
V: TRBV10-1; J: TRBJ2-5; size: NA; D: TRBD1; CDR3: CASPPYRGYQETQYF; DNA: TGCGCCAGTCCCCCATACAGGGGATACCAAGAGACCCAGTACTTC
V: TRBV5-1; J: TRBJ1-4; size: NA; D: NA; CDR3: CASSLAGANEKLFF; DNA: TGCGCCAGCAGCTTGGCTGGGGCTAATGAAAAACTGTTTTTT
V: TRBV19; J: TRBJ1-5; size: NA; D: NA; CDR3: CASSPSNTGYQPQHF; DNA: TGTGCCAGTAGCCCTTCGAATACAGGGTATCAGCCCCAGCATTTT
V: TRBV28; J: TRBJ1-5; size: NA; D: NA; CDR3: CASRRSNQPQHF; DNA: TGTGCCAGCAGGAGAAGCAATCAGCCCCAGCATTTT
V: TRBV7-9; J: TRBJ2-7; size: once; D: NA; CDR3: CASSTGGEQYF; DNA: TGTGCCAGCAGCACCGGCGGCGAGCAGTACTTC
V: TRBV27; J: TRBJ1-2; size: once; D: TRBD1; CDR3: CASSSAGGGYGYTF; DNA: TGTGCCAGCAGTTCGGCAGGGGGAGGCTATGGCTACACCTTC
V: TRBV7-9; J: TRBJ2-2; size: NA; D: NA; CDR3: CASSFPNFGRELFF; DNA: TGTGCCAGCAGCTTCCCAAATTTTGGACGGGAGCTGTTTTTT
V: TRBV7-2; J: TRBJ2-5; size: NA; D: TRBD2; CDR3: CASSRGITSGALETQYF; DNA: TGTGCCAGCAGCCGCGGTATTACTAGCGGAGCCCTGGAGACCCAGTACTTC
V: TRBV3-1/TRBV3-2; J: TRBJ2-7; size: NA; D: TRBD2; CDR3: CASSQAGREYEQYF; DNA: TGTGCCAGCAGCCAGGCGGGGCGGGAGTACGAGCAGTACTTC
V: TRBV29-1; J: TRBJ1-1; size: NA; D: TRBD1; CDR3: CSSSPETGVGTEAFF; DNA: TGCAGCTCCTCACCGGAGACAGGGGTCGGGACTGAAGCTTTCTTT
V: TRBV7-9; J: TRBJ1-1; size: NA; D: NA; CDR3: CASSLSTGIEAFF; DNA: TGTGCCAGCAGCTTGAGCACGGGGATTGAAGCTTTCTTT
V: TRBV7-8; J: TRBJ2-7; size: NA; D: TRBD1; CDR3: CASSFQAGTGDGEQYF; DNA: TGTGCCAGCAGCTTCCAAGCCGGGACAGGGGACGGCGAGCAGTACTTC
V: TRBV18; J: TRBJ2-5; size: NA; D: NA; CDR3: CASSPSSPGAPQETQYF; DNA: TGTGCCAGCTCACCATCTAGTCCCGGTGCCCCCCAAGAGACCCAGTACTTC
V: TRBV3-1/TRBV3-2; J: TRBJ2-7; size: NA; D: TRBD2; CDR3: CASSPRTSARGYPYEQYF; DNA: TGTGCCAGCAGCCCCCGGACTAGCGCGAGAGGGTATCCCTACGAGCAGTACTTC
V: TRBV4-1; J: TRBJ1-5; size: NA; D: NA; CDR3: CASSRAEVSNQPQHF; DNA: TGCGCCAGCAGCCGAGCTGAGGTTAGCAATCAGCCCCAGCATTTT
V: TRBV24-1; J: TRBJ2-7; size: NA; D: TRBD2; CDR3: CATSDPGGTREQYF; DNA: TGTGCCACCAGTGATCCGGGAGGGACGCGGGAGCAGTACTTC
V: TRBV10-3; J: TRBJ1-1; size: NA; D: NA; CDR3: CAISESSGQNTEAFF; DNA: TGTGCCATCAGTGAGTCGAGCGGACAGAACACTGAAGCTTTCTTT
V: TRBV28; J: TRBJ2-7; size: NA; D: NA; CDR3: CASSFSDSYEQYF; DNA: TGTGCCAGCAGTTTCAGCGACTCCTACGAGCAGTACTTC
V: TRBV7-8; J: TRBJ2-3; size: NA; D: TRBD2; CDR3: CASSPWTSGRADTQYF; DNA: TGTGCCAGCAGCCCCTGGACTAGCGGGAGGGCAGATACGCAGTATTTT
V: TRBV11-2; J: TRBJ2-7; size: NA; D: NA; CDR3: CASSLDRLTTYEQYF; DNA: TGTGCCAGCAGCTTAGATCGGCTTACGACCTACGAGCAGTACTTC
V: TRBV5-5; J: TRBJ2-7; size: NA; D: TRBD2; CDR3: CASSSGGYEQYF; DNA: TGTGCCAGCAGCTCCGGGGGGTACGAGCAGTACTTC
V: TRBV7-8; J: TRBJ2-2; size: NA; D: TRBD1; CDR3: CASSSGQGVTGELFF; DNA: TGTGCCAGCAGCTCGGGACAGGGAGTCACCGGGGAGCTGTTTTTT
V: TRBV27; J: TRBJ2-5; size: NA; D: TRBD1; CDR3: CASSLLGTGQETQYF; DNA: TGTGCCAGCAGCCTTCTCGGGACAGGACAAGAGACCCAGTACTTC
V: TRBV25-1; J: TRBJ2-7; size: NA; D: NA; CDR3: CASSEYYSSYEQYF; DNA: TGTGCCAGCAGTGAATATTACAGCTCCTACGAGCAGTACTTC
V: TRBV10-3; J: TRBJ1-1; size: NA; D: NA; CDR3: CAISHSGARTEAFF; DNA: TGTGCCATCAGCCACTCCGGGGCCCGCACTGAAGCTTTCTTT
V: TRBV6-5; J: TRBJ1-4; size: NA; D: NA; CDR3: CASSLDGDEKLFF; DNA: TGTGCCAGCAGCCTCGATGGTGATGAAAAACTGTTTTTT
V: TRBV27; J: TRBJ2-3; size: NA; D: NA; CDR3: CASSLQGTWEDTQYF; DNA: TGTGCCAGCAGCTTACAGGGGACTTGGGAGGATACGCAGTATTTT